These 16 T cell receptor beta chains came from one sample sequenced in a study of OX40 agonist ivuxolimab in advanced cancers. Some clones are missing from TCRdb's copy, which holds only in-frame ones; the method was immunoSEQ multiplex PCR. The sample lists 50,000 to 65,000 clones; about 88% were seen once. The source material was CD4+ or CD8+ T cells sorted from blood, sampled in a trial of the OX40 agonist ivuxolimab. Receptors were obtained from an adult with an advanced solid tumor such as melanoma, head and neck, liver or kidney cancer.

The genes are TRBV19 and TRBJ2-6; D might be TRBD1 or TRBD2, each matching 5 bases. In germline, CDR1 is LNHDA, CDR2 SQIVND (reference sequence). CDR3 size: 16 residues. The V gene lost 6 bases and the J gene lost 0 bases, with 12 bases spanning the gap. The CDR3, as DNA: TGTGCCAGTAGCCGGGGACCAAGCTCTGGGGCCAACGTCCTGACTTTC. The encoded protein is CASSRGPSSGANVLTF.

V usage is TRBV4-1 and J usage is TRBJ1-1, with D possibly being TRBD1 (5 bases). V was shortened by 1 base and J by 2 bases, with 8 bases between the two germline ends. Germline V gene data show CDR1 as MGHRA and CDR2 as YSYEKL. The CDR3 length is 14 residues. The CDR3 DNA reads TGCGCCAGCAGCCAAGTCAGGGATAACACTGAAGCTTTCTTT. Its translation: CASSQVRDNTEAFF.

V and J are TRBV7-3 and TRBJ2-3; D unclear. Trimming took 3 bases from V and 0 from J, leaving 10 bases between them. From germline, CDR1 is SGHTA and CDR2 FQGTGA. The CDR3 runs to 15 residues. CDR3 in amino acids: CASSFRPTSTDTQYF. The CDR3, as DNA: TGTGCCAGCAGCTTCCGCCCGACTAGCACAGATACGCAGTATTTT.

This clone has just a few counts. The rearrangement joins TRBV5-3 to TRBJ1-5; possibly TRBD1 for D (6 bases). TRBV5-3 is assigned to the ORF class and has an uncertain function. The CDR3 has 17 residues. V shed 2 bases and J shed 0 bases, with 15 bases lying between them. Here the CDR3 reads CARSLPRTDNSNQPQHF. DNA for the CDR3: TGTGCCAGAAGCTTACCCAGGACAGACAATAGCAATCAGCCCCAGCATTTT.

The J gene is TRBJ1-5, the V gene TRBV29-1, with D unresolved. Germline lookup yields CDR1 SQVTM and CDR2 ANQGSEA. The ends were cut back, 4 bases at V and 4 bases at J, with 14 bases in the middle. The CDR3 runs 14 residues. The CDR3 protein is CSVGGEPENQPQHF. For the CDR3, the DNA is TGCAGCGTTGGCGGGGAGCCTGAAAATCAGCCCCAGCATTTT. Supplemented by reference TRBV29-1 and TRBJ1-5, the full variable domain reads SAVISQKPSRDICQRGTSLTIQCQVDSQVTMMFWYRQQPGQSLTLIATANQGSEATYESGFVIDKFPISRPNLTFSTLTVSNMSPEDSSIYLCSVGGEPENQPQHFGDGTRLSIL.

In DNA, the CDR3 is TGTGCCAGCAGTGAAGGGGGCCACTCACCCCTCCACTTT. It specifies CASSEGGHSPLHF. This rearrangement joins TRBV6-1 to TRBJ1-6, with a possible D match to TRBD1 (5 bases). V was clipped by 1 base and J by 10 bases, with 8 bases between them. The germline V gene has CDR1 MNHNS and CDR2 SASEGT. The CDR3 runs 13 residues.

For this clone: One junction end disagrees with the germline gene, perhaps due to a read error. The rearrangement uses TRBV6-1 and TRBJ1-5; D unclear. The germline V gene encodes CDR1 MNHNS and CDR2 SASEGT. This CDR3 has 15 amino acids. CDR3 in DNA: TGTGCCAGCAGCGAGGGAGGGCAGGTTAATCGGCCCCAGCATTTT. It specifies CASSEGGQVNRPQHF.

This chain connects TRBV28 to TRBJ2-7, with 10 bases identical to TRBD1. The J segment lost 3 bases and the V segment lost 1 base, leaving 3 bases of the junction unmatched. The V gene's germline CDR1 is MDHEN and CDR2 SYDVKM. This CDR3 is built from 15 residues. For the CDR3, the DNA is TGTGCCAGCAGTTTATTAGGACAGGGGGGCTACGAGCAGTACTTC. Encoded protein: CASSLLGQGGYEQYF.

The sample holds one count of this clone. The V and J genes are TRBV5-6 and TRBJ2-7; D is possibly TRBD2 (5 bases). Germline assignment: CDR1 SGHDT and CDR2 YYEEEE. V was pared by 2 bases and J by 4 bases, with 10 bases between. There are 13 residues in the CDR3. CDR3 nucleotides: TGTGCCAGCAGCTTTACTAGGCGATACGAGCAGTACTTC. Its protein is CASSFTRRYEQYF.

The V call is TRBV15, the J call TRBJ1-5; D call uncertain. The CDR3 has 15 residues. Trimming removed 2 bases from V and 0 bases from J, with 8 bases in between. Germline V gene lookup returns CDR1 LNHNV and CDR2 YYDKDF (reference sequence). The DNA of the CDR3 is TGTGCCACCAGCAGACTCAAATATAGCAATCAGCCCCAGCATTTT. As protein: CATSRLKYSNQPQHF.

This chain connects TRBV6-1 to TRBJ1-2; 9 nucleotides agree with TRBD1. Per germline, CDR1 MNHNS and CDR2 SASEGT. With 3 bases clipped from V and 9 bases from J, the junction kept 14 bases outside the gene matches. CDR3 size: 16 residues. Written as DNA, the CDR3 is TGTGCCAGCAGTGATGGGGACAGGGTCCGTGGGGATCGCTACACCTTC. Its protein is CASSDGDRVRGDRYTF.

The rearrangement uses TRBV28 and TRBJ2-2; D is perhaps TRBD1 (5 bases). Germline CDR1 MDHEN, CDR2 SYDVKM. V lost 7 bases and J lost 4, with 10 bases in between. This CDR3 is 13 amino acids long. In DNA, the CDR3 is TGTGCCAGCAACAAGGGGTTCACCGGGGAGCTGTTTTTT. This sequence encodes CASNKGFTGELFF.

CDR3 nucleotide sequence: TGCGCCAGCAGCCAAGGTGTCAGATTAATTCAGCCCCAGCATTTT. It yields the protein CASSQGVRLIQPQHF. The genes are TRBV4-1 and TRBJ1-5; D is uncertain. CDR1 MGHRA and CDR2 YSYEKL come from the germline V gene. Trimming pared 1 base from V and 6 bases from J, leaving 13 bases between. The CDR3 totals 15 residues.

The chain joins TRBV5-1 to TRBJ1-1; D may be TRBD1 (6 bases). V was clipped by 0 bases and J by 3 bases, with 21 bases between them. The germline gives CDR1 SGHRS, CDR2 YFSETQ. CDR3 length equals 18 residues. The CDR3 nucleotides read TGCGCCAGCAGCTTGGTGAGCGGCTGGGGGCGAGGTTACACTGAAGCTTTCTTT. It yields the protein CASSLVSGWGRGYTEAFF.

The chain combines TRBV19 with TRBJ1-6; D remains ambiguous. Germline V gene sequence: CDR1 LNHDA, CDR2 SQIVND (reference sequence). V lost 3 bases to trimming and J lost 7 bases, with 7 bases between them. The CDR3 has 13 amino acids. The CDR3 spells CASSIDLNSPLHF. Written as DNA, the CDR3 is TGTGCCAGTAGTATTGACTTAAATTCACCCCTCCACTTT.

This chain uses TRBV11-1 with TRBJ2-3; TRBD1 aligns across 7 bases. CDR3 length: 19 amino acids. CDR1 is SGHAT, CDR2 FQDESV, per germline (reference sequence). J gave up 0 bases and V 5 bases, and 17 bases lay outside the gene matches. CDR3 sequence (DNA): TGTGCCAGCAGCCGTTCCAAGGACAGGAGATTCTATAGCACAGATACGCAGTATTTT. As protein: CASSRSKDRRFYSTDTQYF.